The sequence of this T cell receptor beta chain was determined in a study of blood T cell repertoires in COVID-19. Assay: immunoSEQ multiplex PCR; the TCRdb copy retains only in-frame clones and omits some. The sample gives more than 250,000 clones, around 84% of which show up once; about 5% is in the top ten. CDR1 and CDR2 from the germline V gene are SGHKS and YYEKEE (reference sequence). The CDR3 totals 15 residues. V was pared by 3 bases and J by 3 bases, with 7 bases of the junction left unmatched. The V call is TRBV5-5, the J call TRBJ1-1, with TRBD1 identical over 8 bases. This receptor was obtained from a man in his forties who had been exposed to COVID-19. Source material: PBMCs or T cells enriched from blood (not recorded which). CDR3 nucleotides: TGTGCCAGCAGCTCCGACAGGGGAGGTTACACTGAAGCTTTCTTT. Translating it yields CASSSDRGGYTEAFF.